Here is one T cell receptor beta chain with its context. Some clones are missing from TCRdb's copy, which holds only in-frame ones; the method was immunoSEQ multiplex PCR. The sample contains 120,000 to 150,000 clones, about three quarters of which appear only once. The data derive from a study of blood T cell repertoires in COVID-19. Study-level background: The United States, Italy and Spain were the sources of the acute and convalescent COVID-19 samples.

CDR3 length: 15 residues. The germline gives CDR1 SGHRS, CDR2 YFSETQ. V lost 2 bases and J lost 7; bases outside the gene matches: 5. This clonotype originated in a man aged 45-65 years with acute or convalescent COVID-19. This rearrangement joins TRBV5-1 to TRBJ1-4, with 10 bases aligning to TRBD1. Sequencing was carried out using peripheral blood. CDR3 amino acids: CASSFDRGPLEKLFF. For the CDR3, the DNA is TGCGCCAGCAGCTTCGACAGGGGGCCCCTTGAAAAACTGTTTTTT.